The source of this T cell receptor beta chain is a study of shared T cell receptors in the human thymus. Profiling relied on immunoSEQ multiplex PCR, and the TCRdb table lists in-frame clones only, not all of them. This sample has under 700,000 clones, with approximately 80% found just once. Germline CDR1 LNHNV, CDR2 YYDKDF (reference sequence). There are 15 residues in the CDR3. After removal of 4 bases from V and 7 bases from J, the junction contained 7 bases not matched to a gene. Another study also made use of these data, one on human thymus T cells. That paper notes: Related research found strongly overlapping thymic repertoires in unrelated individuals.

The chain couples TRBV15 to TRBJ1-5, with 10 bases aligning to TRBD1. This sequence originates from a boy under two years old with a congenital heart defect. Sequencing used thymocytes. As DNA, the CDR3 is TGTGCCACCAGCATGCGACAGGGGGCTCAGCAGCCCCAGCATTTT. Translating gives CATSMRQGAQQPQHF.